Listed here is a single T cell receptor (beta chain). Antigen unknown. The Oncomine TCR Beta short-read assay generated sequence data from the DNA of cultured CD4+ T cells. After culture, CD4+ T cells served as the source for genomic DNA extraction. One entry per CDR3 protein results from TCRdb running MiXCR on the PCR reads. The table shows about 7,100 distinct CDR3 sequences, with 46% occurring only once. Treatment noted: roughly 11-day PBMC culture with coronavirus spike peptide pools or control peptides (ViraFEST assay). The unexposed donor's CD4+ T cells were collected before the COVID-19 pandemic (2011-2018). ViraFEST stimulated the growth of antigen-specific T cells using peptide pools and subsequently profiled their TCRs by sequencing. These data are taken from a study of vaccination and CD4 T cells after COVID-19. Across the whole study: Cellular stimulation was performed using overlapping spike peptides derived from SARS-CoV-2, HCoV-NL63, HCoV-OC43 and HCoV-229E.

Study-wide results and limits: Counts of SARS-CoV-2-reactive clonotypes had a median that went from about 20 to 38, a nonsignificant change.

Source material: CD4+ T cells from blood, cultured in vitro. This sequence was found in a human donor in good health.

The CDR3 protein is CSALAGNYNEQFF. In DNA, the CDR3 is TGCAGTGCCTTAGCGGGAAACTACAATGAGCAGTTCTTC. This chain connects TRBV20-1 to TRBJ2-1, with 8 bases aligning to TRBD2. This CDR3 contains 13 residues. V lost 6 bases and J lost 3; bases outside the gene matches: 4. In germline, CDR1 is DFQATT, CDR2 SNEGSKA (reference sequence).